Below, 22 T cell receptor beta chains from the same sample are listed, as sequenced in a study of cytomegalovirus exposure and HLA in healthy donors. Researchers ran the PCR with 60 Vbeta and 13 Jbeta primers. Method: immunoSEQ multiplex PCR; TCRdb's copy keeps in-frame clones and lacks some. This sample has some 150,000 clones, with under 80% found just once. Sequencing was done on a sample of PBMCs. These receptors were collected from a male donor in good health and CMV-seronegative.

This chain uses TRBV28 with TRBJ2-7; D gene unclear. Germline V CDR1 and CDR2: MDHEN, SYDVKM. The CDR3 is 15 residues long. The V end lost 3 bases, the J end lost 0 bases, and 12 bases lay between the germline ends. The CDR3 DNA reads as TGTGCCAGCAGTTTTCTATCACGGAGCTCCTACGAGCAGTACTTC. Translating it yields CASSFLSRSSYEQYF.

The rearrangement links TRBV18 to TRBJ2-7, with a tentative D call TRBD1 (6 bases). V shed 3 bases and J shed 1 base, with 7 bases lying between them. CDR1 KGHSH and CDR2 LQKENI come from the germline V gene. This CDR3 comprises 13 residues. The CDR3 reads CASSPRGSYEQYF. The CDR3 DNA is TGTGCCAGCTCACCCAGGGGTTCCTACGAGCAGTACTTC.

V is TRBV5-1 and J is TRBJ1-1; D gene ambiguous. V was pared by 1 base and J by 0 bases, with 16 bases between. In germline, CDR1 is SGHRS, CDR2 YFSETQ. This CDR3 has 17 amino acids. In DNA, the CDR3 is TGCGCCAGCAGCTTGAGCCCAGGTAGGTTGATGAACACTGAAGCTTTCTTT. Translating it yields CASSLSPGRLMNTEAFF.

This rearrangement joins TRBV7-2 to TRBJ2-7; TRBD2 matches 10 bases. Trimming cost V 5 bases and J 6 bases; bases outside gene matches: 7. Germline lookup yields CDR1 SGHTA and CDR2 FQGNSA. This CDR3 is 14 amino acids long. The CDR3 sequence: CASSPSGSRGEQYF. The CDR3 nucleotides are TGTGCCAGCAGCCCTAGCGGGAGCCGGGGCGAGCAGTACTTC.

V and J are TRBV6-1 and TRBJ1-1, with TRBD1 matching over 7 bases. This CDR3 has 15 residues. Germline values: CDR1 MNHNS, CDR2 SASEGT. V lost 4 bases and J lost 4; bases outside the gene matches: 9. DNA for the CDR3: TGTGCCAGCAGTGCAACAGGGGTGACGGGCACTGAAGCTTTCTTT. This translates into CASSATGVTGTEAFF.

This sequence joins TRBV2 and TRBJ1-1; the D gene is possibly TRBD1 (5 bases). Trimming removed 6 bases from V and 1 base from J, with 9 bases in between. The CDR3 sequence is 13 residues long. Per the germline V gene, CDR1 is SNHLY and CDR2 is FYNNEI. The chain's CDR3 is CASSRGGNTEAFF. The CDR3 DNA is TGTGCCAGCAGCCGGGGGGGGAACACTGAAGCTTTCTTT.

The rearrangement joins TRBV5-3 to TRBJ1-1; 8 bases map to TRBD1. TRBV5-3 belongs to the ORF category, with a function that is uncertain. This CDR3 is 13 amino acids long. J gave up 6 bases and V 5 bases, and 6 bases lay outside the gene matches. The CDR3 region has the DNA TGTGCCAGAAGGAAAGGACAGGGCCCTGAAGCTTTCTTT. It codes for CARRKGQGPEAFF.

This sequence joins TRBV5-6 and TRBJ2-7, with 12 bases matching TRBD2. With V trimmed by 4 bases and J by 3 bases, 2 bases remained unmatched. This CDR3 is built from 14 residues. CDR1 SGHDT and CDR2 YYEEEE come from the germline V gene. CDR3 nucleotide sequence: TGTGCCAGCAGCATGGGACTAGCGGGCTACGAGCAGTACTTC. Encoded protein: CASSMGLAGYEQYF.

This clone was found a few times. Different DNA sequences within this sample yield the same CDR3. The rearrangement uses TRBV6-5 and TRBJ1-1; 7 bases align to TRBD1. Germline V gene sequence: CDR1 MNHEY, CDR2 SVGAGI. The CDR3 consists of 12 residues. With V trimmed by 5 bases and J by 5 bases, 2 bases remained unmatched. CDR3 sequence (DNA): TGTGCCAGCAGTCAGGGGGGAACTGAAGCTTTCTTT. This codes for CASSQGGTEAFF.

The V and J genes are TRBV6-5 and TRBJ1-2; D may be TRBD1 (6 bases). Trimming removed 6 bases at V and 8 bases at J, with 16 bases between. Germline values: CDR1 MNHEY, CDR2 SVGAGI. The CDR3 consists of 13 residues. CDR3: CASRPGARVGYTF. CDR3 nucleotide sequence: TGTGCCAGCAGACCAGGGGCGAGGGTCGGCTACACCTTC.

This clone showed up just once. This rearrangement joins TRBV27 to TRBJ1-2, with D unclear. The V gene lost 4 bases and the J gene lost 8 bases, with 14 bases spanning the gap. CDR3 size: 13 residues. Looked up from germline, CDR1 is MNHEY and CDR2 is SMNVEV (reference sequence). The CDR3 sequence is CASSSLREGGYTF. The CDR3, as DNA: TGTGCCAGCAGTTCCCTTCGGGAGGGCGGCTACACCTTC.

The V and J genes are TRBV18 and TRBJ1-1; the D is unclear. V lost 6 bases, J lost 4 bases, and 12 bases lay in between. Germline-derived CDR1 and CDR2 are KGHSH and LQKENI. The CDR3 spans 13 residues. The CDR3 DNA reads TGTGCCAGCTCCCCTCGGGAGAGCACTGAAGCTTTCTTT. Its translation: CASSPRESTEAFF.

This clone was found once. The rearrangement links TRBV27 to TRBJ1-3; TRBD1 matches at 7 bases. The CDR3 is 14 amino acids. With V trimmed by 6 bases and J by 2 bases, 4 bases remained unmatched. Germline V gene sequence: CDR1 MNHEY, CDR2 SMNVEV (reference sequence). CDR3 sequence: CASRPGTAGNTIYF. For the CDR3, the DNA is TGTGCCAGCAGACCCGGGACAGCTGGAAACACCATATATTTT.

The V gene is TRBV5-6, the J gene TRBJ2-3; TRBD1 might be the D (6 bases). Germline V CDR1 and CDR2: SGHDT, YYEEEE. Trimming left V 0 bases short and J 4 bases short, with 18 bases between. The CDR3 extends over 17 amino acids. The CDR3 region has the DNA TGTGCCAGCAGCTTGGAGAGGGGGATCCCAGTCGCAGATACGCAGTATTTT. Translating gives CASSLERGIPVADTQYF.

The CDR3 spells CASSYEGAREKLFF. In DNA form, the CDR3 reads TGTGCCAGCAGTTACGAGGGGGCGAGGGAAAAACTGTTTTTT. The chain uses TRBV6-6 and TRBJ1-4, with 7 bases aligning to TRBD1. Germline V CDR1 and CDR2: MNHNY, SVGAGI (reference sequence). With V trimmed by 2 bases and J by 8 bases, 5 bases remained unmatched. The CDR3 is 14 amino acids.

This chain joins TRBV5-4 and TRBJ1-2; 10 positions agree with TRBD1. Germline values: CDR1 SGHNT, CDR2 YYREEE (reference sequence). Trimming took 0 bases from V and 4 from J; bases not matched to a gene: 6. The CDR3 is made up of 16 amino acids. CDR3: CASSLGRDRGSYGYTF. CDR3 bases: TGTGCCAGCAGCTTGGGCAGGGACAGGGGTAGCTATGGCTACACCTTC. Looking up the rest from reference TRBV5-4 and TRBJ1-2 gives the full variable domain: ETGVTQSPTHLIKTRGQQVTLRCSSQSGHNTVSWYQQALGQGPQFIFQYYREEENGRGNFPPRFSGLQFPNYSSELNVNALELDDSALYLCASSLGRDRGSYGYTFGSGTRLTVV.

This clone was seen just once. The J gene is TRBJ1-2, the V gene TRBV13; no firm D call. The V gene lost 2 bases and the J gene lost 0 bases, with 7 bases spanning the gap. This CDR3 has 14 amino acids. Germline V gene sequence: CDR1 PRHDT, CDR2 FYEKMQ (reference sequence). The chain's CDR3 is CASSLIAANYGYTF. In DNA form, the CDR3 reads TGTGCCAGCAGCTTAATCGCAGCTAACTATGGCTACACCTTC.

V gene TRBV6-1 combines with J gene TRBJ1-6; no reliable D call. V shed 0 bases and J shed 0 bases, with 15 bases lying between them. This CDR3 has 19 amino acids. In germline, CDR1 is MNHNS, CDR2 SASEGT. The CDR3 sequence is CASSEAAGLRSSYNSPLHF. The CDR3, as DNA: TGTGCCAGCAGTGAAGCGGCGGGCCTCAGGAGCTCCTATAATTCACCCCTCCACTTT.

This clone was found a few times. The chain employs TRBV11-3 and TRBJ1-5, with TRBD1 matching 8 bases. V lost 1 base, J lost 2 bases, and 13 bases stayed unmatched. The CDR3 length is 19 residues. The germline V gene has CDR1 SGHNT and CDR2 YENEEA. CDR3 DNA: TGTGCCAGCAGCTTAGTTCCTGGACAGGGAGAAGCGGGCAATCAGCCCCAGCATTTT. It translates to CASSLVPGQGEAGNQPQHF.

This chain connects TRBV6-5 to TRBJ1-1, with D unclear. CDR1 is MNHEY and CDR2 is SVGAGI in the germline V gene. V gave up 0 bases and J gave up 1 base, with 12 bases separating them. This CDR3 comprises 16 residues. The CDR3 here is CASSYSPDKSNTEAFF. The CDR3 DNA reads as TGTGCCAGCAGTTACTCCCCAGATAAATCGAACACTGAAGCTTTCTTT.

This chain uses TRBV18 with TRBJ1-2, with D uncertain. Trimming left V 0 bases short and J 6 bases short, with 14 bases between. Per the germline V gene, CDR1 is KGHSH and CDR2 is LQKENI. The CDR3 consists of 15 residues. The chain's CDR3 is CASSPPSEPLDGYTF. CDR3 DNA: TGTGCCAGCTCACCACCCTCTGAACCCTTAGATGGCTACACCTTC.

The CDR3 nucleotides read TGTGCCAGCAGTTACCAGGTAGTCAATGAAAAACTGTTTTTT. Amino acid sequence: CASSYQVVNEKLFF. The V and J genes are TRBV6-6 and TRBJ1-4; D unresolved. In germline, CDR1 is MNHNY, CDR2 SVGAGI (reference sequence). V was pared by 2 bases and J by 5 bases, with 9 bases between. CDR3 size: 14 residues.